One and the same sample provided the 10 T cell receptor beta chains below, sequenced in a study of T-cell reconstitution after alpha-beta-depleted transplantation in children. Construction of the TCRbeta library involved unique molecular identifiers. One entry per CDR3 protein, called by TCRdb with MiXCR from the PCR reads. Here the sample spans hundreds of thousands of distinct CDR3 sequences, around a tenth being singletons. Sequenced material: peripheral blood, taken 180 days after TCRalphabeta/CD19-depleted stem cell transplant. The receptor set was obtained from a male patient aged 2 to 9 who had a stem cell transplant for chronic granulomatous disease, so the T cells may come from the graft donor.

This clonotype was counted many times. The rearrangement links TRBV7-6 to TRBJ2-1; D may match TRBD1 or TRBD2 (5 bases each). The CDR3 spans 14 residues. V was cut by 1 base and J by 5 bases, with 9 bases left in between. Germline V CDR1 and CDR2: SGHVS, FNYEAQ. The CDR3 DNA reads as TGTGCCAGCAGCTTAGGAGGGGCGCACAATGAGCAGTTCTTC. Its protein product is CASSLGGAHNEQFF.

The table lists this clonotype with many counts. The rearrangement uses TRBV5-6 and TRBJ2-2; 11 bases match TRBD2. V shed 2 bases and J 0 bases; nucleotides not matched to a gene: 12. CDR3 size: 20 residues. Germline loops: CDR1 SGHDT, CDR2 YYEEEE. The CDR3 is CASSFRIVGLAATNTGELFF. For the CDR3, the DNA is TGTGCCAGCAGCTTTCGTATAGTGGGACTAGCGGCTACGAACACCGGGGAGCTGTTTTTT.

This clonotype has just a few counts. The chain has TRBV4-1 and TRBJ2-7; 8 nucleotides line up with TRBD2. The CDR3 totals 15 residues. Germline CDR1 is MGHRA and CDR2 is YSYEKL. V lost 0 bases and J lost 6; bases outside the gene matches: 7. The CDR3, as DNA: TGCGCCAGCAGCCAAGACGGGGGGGGGCAACTCGAGCAGTACTTC. Its translation: CASSQDGGGQLEQYF.

This clonotype has ten or more counts. The rearrangement links TRBV5-1 to TRBJ2-3; 9 bases are shared with TRBD1. CDR1 is SGHRS and CDR2 is YFSETQ in the germline V gene. The CDR3 is 16 amino acids. V lost 3 bases to trimming and J lost 5 bases; unmatched junction nucleotides: 10. The CDR3 spells CASSYRTGDGGDTQYF. The CDR3 coding sequence is TGCGCCAGCAGCTACCGGACAGGGGATGGAGGAGATACGCAGTATTTT.

The sample holds many counts of this clonotype. J is TRBJ1-5 and V is TRBV12-3 or TRBV12-4; a weak D match, TRBD1 (5 bases). This CDR3 has 18 residues. V was shortened by 3 bases and J by 0 bases, with 18 bases between the two germline ends. CDR3 in DNA: TGTGCCAGCAGTTTCCGTCGGGGGGAAGAGTATAGCAATCAGCCCCAGCATTTT. Protein product: CASSFRRGEEYSNQPQHF.

This clonotype was seen ten or more times. J is TRBJ1-1 and V is TRBV6-1; no firm D call. Germline values: CDR1 MNHNS, CDR2 SASEGT. The CDR3 spans 15 residues. Trimming removed 10 bases at V and 1 base at J, with 19 bases between. The CDR3 is CATNLGGRPNTEAFF. In DNA, the CDR3 is TGTGCCACCAACCTGGGTGGCAGACCGAACACTGAAGCTTTCTTT.

The chain employs TRBV15 and TRBJ2-2; tentative D call: TRBD2 (5 bases). This CDR3 region has 15 residues. V shed 2 bases and J shed 7 bases, with 14 bases lying between them. From germline, CDR1 is LNHNV and CDR2 YYDKDF (reference sequence). DNA of the CDR3: TGTGCCACCAGCAGAAACCACCTAGCTAACGGGGAGCTGTTTTTT. Translated, it gives CATSRNHLANGELFF.

This clonotype has a count of ten or more. The V gene is TRBV4-3, the J gene TRBJ2-3; D is undetermined. Germline V gene lookup returns CDR1 LGHNA and CDR2 YSLEER. The CDR3 extends over 15 amino acids. V lost 7 bases and J lost 4, with 18 bases in between. This CDR3 is CASTTDITSADTQYF. The CDR3 DNA follows: TGCGCCAGCACCACAGATATCACTTCGGCAGATACGCAGTATTTT.

Ten or more counts support this clonotype. V usage is TRBV5-1 and J usage is TRBJ1-6; TRBD1 agrees at 7 bases. V lost 2 bases to trimming and J lost 8 bases; unmatched junction nucleotides: 4. CDR1 and CDR2 (germline): SGHRS, YFSETQ. This CDR3 is 14 amino acids long. CDR3 coding DNA: TGCGCCAGCAGCTTTACACAGGGGTATTCACCCCTCCACTTT. It encodes CASSFTQGYSPLHF. The full variable domain, its missing parts supplied by reference TRBV5-1 and TRBJ1-6, is KAGVTQTPRYLIKTRGQQVTLSCSPISGHRSVSWYQQTPGQGLQFLFEYFSETQRNKGNFPGRFSGRQFSNSRSEMNVSTLELGDSALYLCASSFTQGYSPLHFGNGTRLTVT.

At least ten counts were recorded for this clonotype. Here the CDR3 reads CSVSPRLAIYNEQFF. The CDR3 DNA is TGCAGCGTTAGCCCTCGGCTAGCGATCTACAATGAGCAGTTCTTC. The V and J genes are TRBV29-1 and TRBJ2-1; perhaps TRBD2 as D (6 bases). Per germline, CDR1 SQVTM and CDR2 ANQGSEA. This CDR3 comprises 15 residues. Trimming removed 5 bases from V and 3 bases from J, with 17 bases in between.